The subject of this entry is one T cell receptor (beta chain). The entry originates in a study of cytomegalovirus exposure and HLA in healthy donors. 60 Vbeta and 13 Jbeta primers were used in PCR. Profiling relied on immunoSEQ multiplex PCR, and the TCRdb table lists in-frame clones only, not all of them. The top ten clones hold less than 2% of a sample with 100,000 or so clones, approximately 72% of them seen once. The sequenced sample was PBMCs. The clonotype was recovered from a woman between 35 and 50 years old in good health and CMV-seronegative.

CDR3 in amino acids: CASSPSGTGAGYTF. The CDR3 DNA reads as TGTGCCAGCAGTCCATCCGGGACAGGGGCGGGCTACACCTTC. The chain links TRBV6-6 to TRBJ1-2, with 10 bases identical to TRBD1. From germline, CDR1 is MNHNY and CDR2 SVGAGI (reference sequence). J was trimmed by 8 bases and V by 5 bases; bases with no gene match: 8. The CDR3 is 14 residues long.